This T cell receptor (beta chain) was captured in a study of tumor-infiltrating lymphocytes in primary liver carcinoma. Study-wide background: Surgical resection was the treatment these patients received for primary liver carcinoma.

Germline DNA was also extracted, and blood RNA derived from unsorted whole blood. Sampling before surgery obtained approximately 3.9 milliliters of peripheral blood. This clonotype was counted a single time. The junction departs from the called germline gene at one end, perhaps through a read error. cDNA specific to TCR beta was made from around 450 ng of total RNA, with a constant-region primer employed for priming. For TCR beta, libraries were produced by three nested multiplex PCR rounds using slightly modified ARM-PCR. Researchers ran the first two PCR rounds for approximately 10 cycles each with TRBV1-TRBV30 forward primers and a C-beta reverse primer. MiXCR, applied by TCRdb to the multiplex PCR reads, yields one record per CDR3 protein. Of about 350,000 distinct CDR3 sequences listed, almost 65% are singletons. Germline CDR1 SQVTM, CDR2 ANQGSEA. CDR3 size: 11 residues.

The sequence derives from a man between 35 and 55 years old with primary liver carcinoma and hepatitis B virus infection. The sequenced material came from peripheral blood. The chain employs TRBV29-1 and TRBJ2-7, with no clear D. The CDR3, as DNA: TGTGGCGTAAACTTTAGTACGCAGCAGTACTTC. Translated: CGVNFSTQQYF.